This T cell receptor beta chain comes out of a study of control samples from healthy donors and cancer patients. TCRdb keeps only in-frame clones here, not all; method: immunoSEQ multiplex PCR. The sample contains approximately 88,000 clones, roughly nine tenths of which appear only once. Germline V CDR1 and CDR2: SGHVS, FQNEAQ. With V trimmed by 4 bases and J by 7 bases, 10 bases remained unmatched. This CDR3 is built from 15 residues. Sequencing input: blood. This chain connects TRBV7-8 to TRBJ1-1, with 9 bases aligning to TRBD1. This TCR derives from a woman aged 30 to 39 in good health. Here the CDR3 reads CASSWSGTGLGEAFF. CDR3 DNA sequence: TGTGCCAGCAGCTGGTCCGGGACAGGGTTGGGTGAAGCTTTCTTT. Full variable domain (rest looked up from reference TRBV7-8 and TRBJ1-1): GAGVSQSPRYKVAKRGQDVALRCDPISGHVSLFWYQQALGQGPEFLTYFQNEAQLDKSGLPSDRFFAERPEGSVSTLKIQRTQQEDSAVYLCASSWSGTGLGEAFFGQGTRLTVV.